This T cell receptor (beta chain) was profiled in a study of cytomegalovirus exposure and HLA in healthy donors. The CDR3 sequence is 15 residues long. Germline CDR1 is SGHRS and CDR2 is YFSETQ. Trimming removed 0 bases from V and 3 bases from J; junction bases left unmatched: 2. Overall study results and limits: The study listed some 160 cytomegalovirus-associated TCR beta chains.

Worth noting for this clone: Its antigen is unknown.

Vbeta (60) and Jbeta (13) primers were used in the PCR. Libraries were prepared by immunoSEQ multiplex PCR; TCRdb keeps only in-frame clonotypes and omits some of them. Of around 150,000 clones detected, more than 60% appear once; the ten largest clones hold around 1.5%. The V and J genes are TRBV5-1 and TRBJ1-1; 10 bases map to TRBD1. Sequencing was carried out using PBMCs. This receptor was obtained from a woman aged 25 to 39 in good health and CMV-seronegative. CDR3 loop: CASSLGGTGDTEAFF. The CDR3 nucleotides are TGCGCCAGCAGCTTGGGGGGGACAGGGGACACTGAAGCTTTCTTT.